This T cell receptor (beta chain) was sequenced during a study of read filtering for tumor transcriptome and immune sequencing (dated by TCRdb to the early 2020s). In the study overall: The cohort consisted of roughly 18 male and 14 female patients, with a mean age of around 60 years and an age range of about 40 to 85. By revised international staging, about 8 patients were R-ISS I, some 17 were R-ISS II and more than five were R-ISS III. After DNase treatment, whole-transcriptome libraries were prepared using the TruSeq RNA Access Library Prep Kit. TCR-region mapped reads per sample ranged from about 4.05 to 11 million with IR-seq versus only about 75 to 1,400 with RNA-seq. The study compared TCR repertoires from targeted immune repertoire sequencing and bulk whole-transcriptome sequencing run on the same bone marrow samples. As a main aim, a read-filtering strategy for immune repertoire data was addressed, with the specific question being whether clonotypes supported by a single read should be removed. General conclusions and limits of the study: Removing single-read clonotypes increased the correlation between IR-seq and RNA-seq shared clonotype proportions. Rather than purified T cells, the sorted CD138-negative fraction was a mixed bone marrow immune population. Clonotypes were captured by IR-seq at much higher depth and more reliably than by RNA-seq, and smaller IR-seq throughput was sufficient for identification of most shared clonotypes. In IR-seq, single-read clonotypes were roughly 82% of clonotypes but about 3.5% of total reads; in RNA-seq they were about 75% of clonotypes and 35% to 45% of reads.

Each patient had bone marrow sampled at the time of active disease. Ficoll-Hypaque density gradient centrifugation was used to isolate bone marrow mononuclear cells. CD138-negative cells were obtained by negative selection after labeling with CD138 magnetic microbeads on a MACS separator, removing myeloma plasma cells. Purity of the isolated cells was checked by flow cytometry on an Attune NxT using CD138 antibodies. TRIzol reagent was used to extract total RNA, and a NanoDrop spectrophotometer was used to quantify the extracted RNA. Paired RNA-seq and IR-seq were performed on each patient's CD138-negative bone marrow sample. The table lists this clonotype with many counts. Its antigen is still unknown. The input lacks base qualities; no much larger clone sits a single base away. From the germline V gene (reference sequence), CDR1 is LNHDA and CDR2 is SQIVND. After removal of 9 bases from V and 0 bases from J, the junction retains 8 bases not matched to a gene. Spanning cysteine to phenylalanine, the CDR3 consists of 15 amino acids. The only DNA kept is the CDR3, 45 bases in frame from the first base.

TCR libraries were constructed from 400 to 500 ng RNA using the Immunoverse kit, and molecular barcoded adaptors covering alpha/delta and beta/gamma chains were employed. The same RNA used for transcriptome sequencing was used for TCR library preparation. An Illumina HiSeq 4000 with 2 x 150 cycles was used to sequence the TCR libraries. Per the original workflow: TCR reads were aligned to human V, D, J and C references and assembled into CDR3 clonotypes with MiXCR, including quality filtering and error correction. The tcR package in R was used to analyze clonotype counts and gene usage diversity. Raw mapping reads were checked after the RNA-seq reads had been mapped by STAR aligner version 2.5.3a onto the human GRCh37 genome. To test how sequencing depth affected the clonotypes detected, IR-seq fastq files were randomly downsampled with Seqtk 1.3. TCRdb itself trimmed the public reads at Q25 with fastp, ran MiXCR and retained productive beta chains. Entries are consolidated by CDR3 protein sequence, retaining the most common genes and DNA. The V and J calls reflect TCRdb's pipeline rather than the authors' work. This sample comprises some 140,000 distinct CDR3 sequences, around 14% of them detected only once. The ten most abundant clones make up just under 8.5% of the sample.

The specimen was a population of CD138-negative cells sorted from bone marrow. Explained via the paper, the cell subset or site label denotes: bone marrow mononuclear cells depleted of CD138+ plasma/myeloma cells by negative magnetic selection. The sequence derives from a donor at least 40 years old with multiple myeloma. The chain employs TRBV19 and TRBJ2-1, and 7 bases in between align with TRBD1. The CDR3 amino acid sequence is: CASKEEGASYNEQFF. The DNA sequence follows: TGTGCCAGCAAGGAAGAGGGGGCCTCCTACAATGAGCAGTTCTTC.